The next 9 T cell receptor beta chains were all read from a single sample in a study of cytomegalovirus exposure and HLA in healthy donors. PCR amplification relied on 60 Vbeta primers (plus 13 Jbeta primers). TCRdb's table, derived via immunoSEQ multiplex PCR, lists solely in-frame clones and lacks some. The data show roughly 230,000 clones, around nine tenths seen once. Material for sequencing was PBMCs. Source of these receptors: a girl aged 2-10 years in good health and CMV-seronegative.

This chain joins TRBV23-1 and TRBJ1-4, with 7 bases lining up with TRBD1. TRBV23-1 counts as an open reading frame of uncertain function. V lost 5 bases, J lost 8 bases, and 11 bases stayed unmatched. The CDR3 is 15 residues long. The CDR3 is CASSDTGQWGEKLFF. As DNA, the CDR3 is TGCGCCAGCAGTGACACGGGACAGTGGGGGGAAAAACTGTTTTTT.

V gene TRBV7-9 combines with J gene TRBJ2-1; 10 nucleotides line up with TRBD2. The germline gives CDR1 SEHNR, CDR2 FQNEAQ (reference sequence). The CDR3 extends over 19 amino acids. The J segment lost 0 bases and the V segment lost 2 bases, leaving 10 bases of the junction unmatched. The CDR3 DNA follows: TGTGCCAGCAGCTTACTGGGTAGCGGGGGGTCCCGCTCCTACAATGAGCAGTTCTTC. It yields the protein CASSLLGSGGSRSYNEQFF.

V is TRBV15 and J is TRBJ2-3; 7 bases are shared with TRBD1. The CDR3 covers 15 residues. Trimming cost V 1 base and J 4 bases; bases outside gene matches: 5. Germline V gene data show CDR1 as LNHNV and CDR2 as YYDKDF (reference sequence). This CDR3 reads CATSRVGQGADTQYF. CDR3 nucleotide sequence: TGTGCCACCAGCAGAGTAGGGCAGGGGGCAGATACGCAGTATTTT.

The chain links TRBV6-5 to TRBJ1-2; D ambiguous. This CDR3 spans 14 amino acids. Between the trimmed V and J ends, which lost 7 bases and 0 bases, there was a span of 12 bases. The V gene's germline CDR1 is MNHEY and CDR2 SVGAGI. The CDR3 is CASMSGDSNYGYTF. For the CDR3, the DNA is TGTGCCAGCATGAGTGGCGACTCTAACTATGGCTACACCTTC.

This clone was observed once. The J gene is TRBJ1-2, the V gene TRBV29-1; TRBD1 might be the D (5 bases). This CDR3 contains 12 residues. Germline lookup yields CDR1 SQVTM and CDR2 ANQGSEA. Trimming took off 5 bases at V and 3 bases at J, with 10 bases between the two ends. The CDR3: CSVLDRYYGYTF. DNA of the CDR3: TGCAGCGTTCTCGACAGATACTATGGCTACACCTTC.

The chain couples TRBV30 to TRBJ2-3, with no clear D. CDR3 length: 14 residues. CDR1 and CDR2 (germline): GTSNPN, SVGIG (reference sequence). Trimming removed 5 bases at V and 0 bases at J, with 12 bases between. DNA of the CDR3: TGTGCCTGGTCGCAGACTCGTAGCACAGATACGCAGTATTTT. Translation gives CAWSQTRSTDTQYF.

V and J are TRBV4-1 and TRBJ1-3; 8 nucleotides line up with TRBD1. The germline gives CDR1 MGHRA, CDR2 YSYEKL. The CDR3 consists of 17 residues. Unmatched junction bases numbered 7, after V lost 3 bases and J lost 0 bases. CDR3 in DNA: TGCGCCAGCAGCCATGTCTCCGGGACAGGCTCTGGAAACACCATATATTTT. It is translated as CASSHVSGTGSGNTIYF.

The chain couples TRBV5-1 to TRBJ1-2; TRBD1 is a possible D gene (6 bases). The CDR3 covers 14 residues. Germline V lookup: CDR1 SGHRS, CDR2 YFSETQ. V gave up 0 bases and J gave up 7 bases, with 13 bases separating them. CDR3: CASSLAATGFGYTF. CDR3 nucleotide sequence: TGCGCCAGCAGCTTGGCCGCGACAGGCTTTGGCTACACCTTC.

The V gene is TRBV1, the J gene TRBJ1-5; the DNA was not used to check the table's D call, TRBD1. TRBV1 is noted as a pseudogene. The CDR3 extends over 19 amino acids. In nucleotides, the CDR3 is TGCACCAGCAGCCAAGATAAAGGAGAAGACAGGGGGCCCGATCAGCCCCAGCATTTT. Protein product: CTSSQDKGEDRGPDQPQHF.